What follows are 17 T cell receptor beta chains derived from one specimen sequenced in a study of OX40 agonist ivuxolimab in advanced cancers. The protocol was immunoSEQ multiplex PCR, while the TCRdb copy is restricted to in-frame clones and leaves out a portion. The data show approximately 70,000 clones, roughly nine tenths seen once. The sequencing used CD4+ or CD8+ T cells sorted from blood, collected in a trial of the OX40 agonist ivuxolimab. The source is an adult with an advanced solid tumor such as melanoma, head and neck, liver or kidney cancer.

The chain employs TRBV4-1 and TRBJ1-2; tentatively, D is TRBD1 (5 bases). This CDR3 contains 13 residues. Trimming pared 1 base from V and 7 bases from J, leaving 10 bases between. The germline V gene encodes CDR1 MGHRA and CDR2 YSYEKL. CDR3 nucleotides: TGCGCCAGCAGCCAAGCCACAGGAGTTGGCTACACCTTC. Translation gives CASSQATGVGYTF.

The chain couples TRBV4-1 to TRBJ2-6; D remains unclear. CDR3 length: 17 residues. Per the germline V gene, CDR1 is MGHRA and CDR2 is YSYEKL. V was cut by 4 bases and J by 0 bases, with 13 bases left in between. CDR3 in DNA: TGCGCCAGCAGCCCCAGCTTAACCAGCTCTGGGGCCAACGTCCTGACTTTC. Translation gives CASSPSLTSSGANVLTF.

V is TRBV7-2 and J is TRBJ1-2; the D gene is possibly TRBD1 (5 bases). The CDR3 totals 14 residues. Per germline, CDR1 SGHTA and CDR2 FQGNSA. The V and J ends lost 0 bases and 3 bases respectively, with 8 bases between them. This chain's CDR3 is CASSLAGGDYGYTF. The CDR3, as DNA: TGTGCCAGCAGCTTAGCGGGGGGGGACTATGGCTACACCTTC.

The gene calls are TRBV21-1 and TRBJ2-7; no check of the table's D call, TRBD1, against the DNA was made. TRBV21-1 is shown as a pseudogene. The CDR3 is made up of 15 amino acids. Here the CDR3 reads CASSFRTGGAYEQYF. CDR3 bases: TGTGCCAGCAGCTTTCGGACAGGCGGCGCCTACGAGCAGTACTTC.

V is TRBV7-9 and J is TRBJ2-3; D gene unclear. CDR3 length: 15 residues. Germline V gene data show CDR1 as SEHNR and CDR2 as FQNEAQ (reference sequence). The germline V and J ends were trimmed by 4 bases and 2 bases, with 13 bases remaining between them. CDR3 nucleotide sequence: TGTGCCAGCAGCTCCCTAAGAAGGGTCACAGATACGCAGTATTTT. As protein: CASSSLRRVTDTQYF.

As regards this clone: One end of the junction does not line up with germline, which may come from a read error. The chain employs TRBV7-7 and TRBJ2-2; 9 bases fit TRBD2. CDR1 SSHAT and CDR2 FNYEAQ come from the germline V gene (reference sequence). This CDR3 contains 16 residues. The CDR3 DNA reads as TGTGCTAGCAGCTACCGACTAGCGGCGAACACCGGGGAGCTGTTTTTT. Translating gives CASSYRLAANTGELFF. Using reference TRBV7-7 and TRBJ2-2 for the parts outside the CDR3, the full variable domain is GAGVSQSPRYKVTKRGQDVTLRCDPISSHATLYWYQQALGQGPEFLTYFNYEAQPDKSGLPSDRFSAERPEGSISTLTIQRTEQRDSAMYRCASSYRLAANTGELFFGEGSRLTVL.

The CDR3 bases are TGTGCCAGCAGCCCGGGACGACTGGTCTCGGCCTACGAGCAGTACTTC. This codes for CASSPGRLVSAYEQYF. The chain couples TRBV27 to TRBJ2-7; D may match TRBD1 or TRBD2 (5 bases each). The germline V and J ends were trimmed by 6 bases and 2 bases, with 20 bases remaining between them. Germline V lookup: CDR1 MNHEY, CDR2 SMNVEV (reference sequence). The CDR3 loop spans 16 amino acids.

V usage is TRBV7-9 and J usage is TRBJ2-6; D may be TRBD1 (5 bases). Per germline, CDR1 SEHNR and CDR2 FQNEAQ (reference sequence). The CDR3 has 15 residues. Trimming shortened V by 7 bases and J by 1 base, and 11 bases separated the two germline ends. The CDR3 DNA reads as TGTGCCAGCAAGACAGACTTGTCTGGGGCCAACGTCCTGACTTTC. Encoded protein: CASKTDLSGANVLTF.

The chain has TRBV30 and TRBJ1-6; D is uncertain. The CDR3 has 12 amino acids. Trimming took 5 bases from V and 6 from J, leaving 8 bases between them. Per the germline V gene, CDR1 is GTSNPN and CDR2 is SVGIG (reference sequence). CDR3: CAWLMGNSPLHF. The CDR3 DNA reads TGTGCCTGGCTCATGGGTAATTCACCCCTCCACTTT.

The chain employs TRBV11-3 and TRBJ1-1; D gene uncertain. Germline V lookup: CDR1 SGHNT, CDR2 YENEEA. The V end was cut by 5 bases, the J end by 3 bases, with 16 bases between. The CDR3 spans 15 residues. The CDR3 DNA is TGTGCCAGCAGCCCCGACGATAGAGGGTACACTGAAGCTTTCTTT. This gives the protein CASSPDDRGYTEAFF.

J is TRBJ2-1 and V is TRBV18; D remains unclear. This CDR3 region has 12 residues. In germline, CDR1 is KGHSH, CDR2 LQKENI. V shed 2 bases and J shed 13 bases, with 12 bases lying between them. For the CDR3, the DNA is TGTGCCAGCTCACCAGTGAGGCAGGAACAGTTCTTC. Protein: CASSPVRQEQFF.

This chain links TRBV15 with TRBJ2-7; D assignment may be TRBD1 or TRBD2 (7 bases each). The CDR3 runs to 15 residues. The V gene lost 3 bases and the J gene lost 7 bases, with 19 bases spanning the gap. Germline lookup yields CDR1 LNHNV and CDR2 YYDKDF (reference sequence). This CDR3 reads CATSRPGGGPWEQYF. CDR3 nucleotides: TGTGCCACCAGCAGGCCAGGGGGAGGGCCCTGGGAGCAGTACTTC. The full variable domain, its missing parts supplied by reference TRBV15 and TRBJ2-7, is DAMVIQNPRYQVTQFGKPVTLSCSQTLNHNVMYWYQQKSSQAPKLLFHYYDKDFNNEADTPDNFQSRRPNTSFCFLDIRSPGLGDTAMYLCATSRPGGGPWEQYFGPGTRLTVT.

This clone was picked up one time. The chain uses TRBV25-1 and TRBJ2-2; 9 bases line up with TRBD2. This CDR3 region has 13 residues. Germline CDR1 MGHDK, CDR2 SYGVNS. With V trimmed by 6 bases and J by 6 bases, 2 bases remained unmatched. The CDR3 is CASSVAGAGELFF. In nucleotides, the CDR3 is TGTGCCAGCAGCGTAGCGGGAGCCGGGGAGCTGTTTTTT.

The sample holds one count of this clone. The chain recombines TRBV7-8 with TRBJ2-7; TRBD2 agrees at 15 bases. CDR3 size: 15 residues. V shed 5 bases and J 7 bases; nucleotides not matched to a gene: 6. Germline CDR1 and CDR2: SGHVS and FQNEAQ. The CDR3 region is CASSRGTSGGLEQYF. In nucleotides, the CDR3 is TGTGCCAGCAGCCGCGGGACTAGCGGGGGGCTTGAGCAGTACTTC.

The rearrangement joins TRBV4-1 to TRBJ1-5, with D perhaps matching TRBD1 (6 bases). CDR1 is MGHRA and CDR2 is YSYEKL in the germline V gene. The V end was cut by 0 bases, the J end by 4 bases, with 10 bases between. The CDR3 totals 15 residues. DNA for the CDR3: TGCGCCAGCAGCCAAGACGGACAGTTAAATCAGCCCCAGCATTTT. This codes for CASSQDGQLNQPQHF.

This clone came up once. The CDR3 sequence is CASSLVGRSLGKTQYF. In DNA form, the CDR3 reads TGTGCCAGCAGCTTAGTGGGCAGGTCGTTGGGAAAGACCCAGTACTTC. V and J are TRBV7-2 and TRBJ2-5; D is unclear. Germline V gene sequence: CDR1 SGHTA, CDR2 FQGNSA. The germline V and J ends were trimmed by 1 base and 6 bases, with 18 bases remaining between them. The CDR3 has 16 amino acids.

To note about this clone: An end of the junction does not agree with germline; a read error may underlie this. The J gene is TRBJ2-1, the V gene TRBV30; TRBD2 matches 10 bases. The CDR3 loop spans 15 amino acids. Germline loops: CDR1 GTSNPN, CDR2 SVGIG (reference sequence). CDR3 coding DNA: TGTGCCTGGAGGGGAAGCGGGAGGGCCTATAATGAGCAGTTCTTC. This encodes CAWRGSGRAYNEQFF.